A selection of T cell receptor beta chains follows, all from one sample in a study of control samples from healthy donors and cancer patients. TCRdb's table, derived via immunoSEQ multiplex PCR, lists solely in-frame clones and lacks some. The profile shows more than 65,000 clones, about 90% of them singletons. Sequencing was performed on PBMCs. These TCRs come from a woman aged 60-70 years with head and neck cancer. Both conserved end residues are part of each CDR3. The D gene is left open where the match is weak. Rows give clone size only sometimes, using once, few, many, or a class for an expanded clone.

d_call j_call v_call cdr3_length clone_size cdr3_nt cdr3_aa
TRBD2 TRBJ2-5 TRBV25-1 16 - TGTGCCAGCACTTATAGGGAAGGGACTAGAAAAGAGACCCAGTACTTC CASTYREGTRKETQYF
TRBD1 TRBJ2-7 TRBV6-5 13 - TGTGCCAGCAGTCTTCCGGGACAGGGCGAGCAGTACTTC CASSLPGQGEQYF
- TRBJ1-5 TRBV29-1 12 - TGCAGCGCAAGGAGCAGCAATCAGCCCCAGCATTTT CSARSSNQPQHF
- TRBJ2-5 TRBV30 13 - TGTGCCTGGAGTGCAGGGCTCCAAGAGACCCAGTACTTC CAWSAGLQETQYF
- TRBJ1-1 TRBV7-2 13 - TGTGCCAGCAGCTTAGCGGCAGTTACTGAAGCTTTCTTT CASSLAAVTEAFF
- TRBJ1-2 TRBV3-1/TRBV3-2 15 - TGTGCCAGCAGCCGTGGCGGGGGGAGAGACTATGGCTACACCTTC CASSRGGGRDYGYTF
- TRBJ2-1 TRBV3-1/TRBV3-2 15 - TGTGCCAGCAGCATCGGAGTAGATTACTACAATGAGCAGTTCTTC CASSIGVDYYNEQFF
TRBD1 TRBJ1-1 TRBV20-1 11 - TGCAGTGCCAACAGGGGGCCGGCAGCTTTCTTT CSANRGPAAFF
TRBD1 TRBJ1-6 TRBV25-1 15 - TGTGCCAGCAGTGAACGTACAGGGGACCGGTCACCCCTCCACTTT CASSERTGDRSPLHF
- TRBJ2-3 TRBV5-4 13 - TGTGCCAGCAGCTTGGCGGGAGCAGATACGCAGTATTTT CASSLAGADTQYF
- TRBJ1-6 TRBV28 14 few TGTGCCAGCAGGGGGACTTTACGTTTATCTTCCCTCCACTTT CASRGTLRLSSLHF
- TRBJ2-7 TRBV6-6 15 once TGTGCCAGCAGTTCCCAGGCCATGGGAACCTACGAGCAGTACTTC CASSSQAMGTYEQYF
- TRBJ1-5 TRBV5-6 16 - TGTGCCAGCAGCTTGGCTGCTCAGAGCACCAATCAGCCCCAGCATTTT CASSLAAQSTNQPQHF
- TRBJ1-1 TRBV5-1 14 - TGCGCCAGCAGCTTGACAAGGGGGTTGACTGAAGCTTTCTTT CASSLTRGLTEAFF
- TRBJ1-2 TRBV28 14 - TGTGCCAGCACCACCCCGGGCCAAAACTATGGCTACACCTTC CASTTPGQNYGYTF
TRBD2 TRBJ2-3 TRBV4-1 20 - TGCGCCAGCAGCCAATTACCGGGACTAGGCCTATTTTTTCCGACAGATACGCAGTATTTT CASSQLPGLGLFFPTDTQYF
TRBD1 TRBJ1-2 TRBV15 15 - TGTGCCACCGGCCCGGGGACAGGGGGCAACTATGGCTACACCTTC CATGPGTGGNYGYTF
TRBD2 TRBJ2-5 TRBV4-1 16 - TGCGCCAGCAGCCAACCGACTAGCGGGAGACGGTGGACCCAGTACTTC CASSQPTSGRRWTQYF
- TRBJ1-2 TRBV6-1 16 - TGTGCCAGCAGTGAAGAGACAGGAGATCTACCCTATGGCTACACCTTC CASSEETGDLPYGYTF
TRBD1 TRBJ2-5 TRBV6-5 15 - TGTGCCAGCAGTTCCGACAGGGGTTACCAAGAGACCCAGTACTTC CASSSDRGYQETQYF
TRBD1 TRBJ2-7 TRBV6-5 14 once TGTGCCAGCAGTCGGACAGGGAGCCCCTACGAGCAGTACTTC CASSRTGSPYEQYF
TRBD2 TRBJ2-7 TRBV7-2 14 - TGTGCCAGCAGCCGGCTAGCGGGAGTTAACGAGCAGTACTTC CASSRLAGVNEQYF
- TRBJ2-1 TRBV5-4 15 - TGTGCCAGCAGTTCCAGGGTGGGGGTGAACAATGAGCAGTTCTTC CASSSRVGVNNEQFF
- TRBJ2-7 TRBV28 15 - TGTGCCAGCAGTTTAGGGTTCTCAGCCTCCTACGAGCAGTACTTC CASSLGFSASYEQYF
- TRBJ2-7 TRBV9 14 - TGTGCCAGCAGCCGTGAGGACAACTCCTACGAGCAGTACTTC CASSREDNSYEQYF
- TRBJ1-2 TRBV7-9 13 - TGTGCCAGCAGCTATGGACAGAACTATGGCTACACCTTC CASSYGQNYGYTF
- TRBJ2-2 TRBV15 13 - TGTGCCACCAGCAGAGACCTAACCGGGGAGCTGTTTTTT CATSRDLTGELFF
- TRBJ2-3 TRBV12-5 13 once TGTGCTAGTGGTGGCGGTAACACAGATACGCAGTATTTT CASGGGNTDTQYF
- TRBJ2-1 TRBV7-2 14 - TGTGCCAGCAGCTTAACAGTAGGGCGAGATGAGCAGTTCTTC CASSLTVGRDEQFF
- TRBJ1-6 TRBV27 17 - TGTGCCAGCACGGGCAGGACATCTTCAGGGGTTAATTCACCCCTCCACTTT CASTGRTSSGVNSPLHF
- TRBJ2-7 TRBV7-3 13 - TGTGCCAGCAGCTTAACGATCGGAGACGAGCAGTACTTC CASSLTIGDEQYF
TRBD1 TRBJ2-2 TRBV7-6 15 - TGTGCCAGCAGCTTAGTCCAGGGGGCGCGCGGGGAGCTGTTTTTT CASSLVQGARGELFF
- TRBJ1-6 TRBV30 14 - TGTGCCTGGAATGGGCCAGAGAGGGATTCACCCCTCCACTTT CAWNGPERDSPLHF
- TRBJ2-5 TRBV19 11 - TGTGCCAGTAGTGACCTGGAGACCCAGTACTTC CASSDLETQYF
- TRBJ1-4 TRBV30 14 - TGTGCCTGGGCGGACGGGGCAACTAATGAAAAACTGTTTTTT CAWADGATNEKLFF
- TRBJ2-3 TRBV5-1 15 - TGCGCCAGCAGCTTGGTGTCGATTCGCACAGATACGCAGTATTTT CASSLVSIRTDTQYF